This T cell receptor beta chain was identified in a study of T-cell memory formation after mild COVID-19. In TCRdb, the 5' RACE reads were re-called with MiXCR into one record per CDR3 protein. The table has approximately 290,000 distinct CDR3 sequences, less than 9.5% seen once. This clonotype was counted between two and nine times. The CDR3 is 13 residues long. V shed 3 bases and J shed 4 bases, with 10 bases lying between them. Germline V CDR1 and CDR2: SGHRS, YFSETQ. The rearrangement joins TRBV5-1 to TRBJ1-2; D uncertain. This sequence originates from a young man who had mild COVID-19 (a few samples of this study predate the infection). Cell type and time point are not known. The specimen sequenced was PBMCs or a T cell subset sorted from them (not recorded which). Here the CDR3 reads CASSSDARYGYTF. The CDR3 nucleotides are TGCGCCAGCAGCTCGGACGCCCGCTATGGCTACACCTTC.